The source of this T cell receptor (beta chain) is a study of a mutant IDH1 vaccine in newly diagnosed glioma. Study overall: Vaccines were first given 4-6 weeks after radiotherapy alone, or with temozolomide cycles.

Some clones are missing from TCRdb's copy, which holds only in-frame ones; the method was immunoSEQ multiplex PCR. The data contain 45,000 or so clones, approximately 81% of them seen just once; the ten biggest clones take up 4.7%. V was shortened by 0 bases and J by 2 bases, with 2 bases between the two germline ends. CDR3 size: 14 residues. Germline V lookup: CDR1 MNHEY, CDR2 SVGAGI. The time point denotes: week 35, safety follow-up. A 20-mer mutant IDH1 peptide at 300 ug was injected subcutaneously with topical imiquimod. To note about this clone: Its matching antigen is unknown.

The chain is built from TRBV6-5 and TRBJ2-6; unclear D gene. The clonotype comes from a woman aged 40 to 55 with glioma. Some clones in this sample may be carry-over from other donors' samples. The sample in question was PBMCs, obtained from a glioma patient whose treatment included an IDH1 peptide vaccine. Here the CDR3 DNA reads TGTGCCAGCAGTTACTCGACTGGGGCCAACGTCCTGACTTTC. Translating gives CASSYSTGANVLTF.